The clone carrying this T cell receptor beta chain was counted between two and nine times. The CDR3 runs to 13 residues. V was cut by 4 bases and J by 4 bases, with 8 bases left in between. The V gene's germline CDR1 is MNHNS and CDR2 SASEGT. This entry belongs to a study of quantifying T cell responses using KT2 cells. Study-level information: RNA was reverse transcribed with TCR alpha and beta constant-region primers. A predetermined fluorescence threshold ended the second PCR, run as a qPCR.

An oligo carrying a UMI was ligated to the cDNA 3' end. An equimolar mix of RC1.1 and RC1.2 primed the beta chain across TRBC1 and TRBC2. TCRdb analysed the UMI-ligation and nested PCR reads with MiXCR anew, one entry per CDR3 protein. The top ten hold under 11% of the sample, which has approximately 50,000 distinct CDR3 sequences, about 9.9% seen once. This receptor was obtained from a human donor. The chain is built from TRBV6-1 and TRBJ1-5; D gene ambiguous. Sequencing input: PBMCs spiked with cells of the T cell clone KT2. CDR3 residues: CASSVEGNQPQHF. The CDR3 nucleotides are TGTGCCAGCAGTGTTGAGGGAAATCAGCCCCAGCATTTT.